This T cell receptor (beta chain) stems from a study of T cell responses to AZD1222 COVID-19 vaccine. Clones were read by immunoSEQ multiplex PCR, and TCRdb kept only the in-frame ones, dropping some. The table includes tens of thousands of clones, roughly four fifths detected once. Findings of the study overall: Spike as a whole was targeted by vaccine-associated CD4 TCRs, dominant at 160-218 and 743-854. Clonal diversity may have been underestimated in mostly white British donors.

A note on this clone: Its antigen is unknown.

The CDR3 has 13 residues. The V and J ends lost 7 bases and 1 base respectively, with 10 bases between them. In germline, CDR1 is MDHEN, CDR2 SYDVKM. The origin of this receptor is an adult who received the AZD1222 COVID-19 vaccine. The chain joins TRBV28 to TRBJ1-2; perhaps TRBD1 as D (6 bases). Sequenced material: peripheral blood, taken 28 days after the second AZD1222 dose. The CDR3 loop reads CASTTGFNYGYTF. The DNA of the CDR3 is TGTGCCAGCACGACAGGATTTAACTATGGCTACACCTTC.